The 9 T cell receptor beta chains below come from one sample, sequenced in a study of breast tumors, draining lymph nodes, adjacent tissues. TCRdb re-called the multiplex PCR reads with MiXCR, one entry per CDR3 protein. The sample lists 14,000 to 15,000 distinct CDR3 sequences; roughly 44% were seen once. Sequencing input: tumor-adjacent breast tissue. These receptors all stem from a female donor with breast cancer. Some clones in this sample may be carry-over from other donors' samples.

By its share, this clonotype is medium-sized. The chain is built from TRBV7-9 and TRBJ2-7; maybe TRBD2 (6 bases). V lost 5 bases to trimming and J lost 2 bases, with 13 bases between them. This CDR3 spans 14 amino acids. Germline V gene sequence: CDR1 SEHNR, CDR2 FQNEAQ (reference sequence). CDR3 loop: CASSTSRDPYEQYF. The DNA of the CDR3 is TGTGCCAGCAGCACTAGCAGGGATCCCTACGAGCAGTACTTC.

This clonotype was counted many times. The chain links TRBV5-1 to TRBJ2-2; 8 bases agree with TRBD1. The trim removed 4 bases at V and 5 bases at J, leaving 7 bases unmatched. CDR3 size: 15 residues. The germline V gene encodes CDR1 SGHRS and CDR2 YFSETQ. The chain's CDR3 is CASSPGQGKTGELFF. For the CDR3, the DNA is TGCGCCAGCAGCCCCGGACAGGGAAAGACCGGGGAGCTGTTTTTT. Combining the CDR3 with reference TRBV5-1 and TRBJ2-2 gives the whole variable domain KAGVTQTPRYLIKTRGQQVTLSCSPISGHRSVSWYQQTPGQGLQFLFEYFSETQRNKGNFPGRFSGRQFSNSRSEMNVSTLELGDSALYLCASSPGQGKTGELFFGEGSRLTVL.

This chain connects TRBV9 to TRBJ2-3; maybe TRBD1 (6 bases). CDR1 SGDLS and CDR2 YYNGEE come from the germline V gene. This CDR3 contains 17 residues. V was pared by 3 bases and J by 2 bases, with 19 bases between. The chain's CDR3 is CASSAEGVNPSTDTQYF. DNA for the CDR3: TGTGCCAGCAGCGCTGAGGGGGTCAATCCGTCCACAGATACGCAGTATTTT.

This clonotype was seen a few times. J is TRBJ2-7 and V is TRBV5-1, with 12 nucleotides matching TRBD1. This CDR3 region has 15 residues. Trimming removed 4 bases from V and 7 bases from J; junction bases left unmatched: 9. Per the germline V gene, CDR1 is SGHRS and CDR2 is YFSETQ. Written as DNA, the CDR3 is TGCGCCAGCAGCCTGAGGGGACAGGGGGCGCGGGAGCAGTACTTC. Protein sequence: CASSLRGQGAREQYF.

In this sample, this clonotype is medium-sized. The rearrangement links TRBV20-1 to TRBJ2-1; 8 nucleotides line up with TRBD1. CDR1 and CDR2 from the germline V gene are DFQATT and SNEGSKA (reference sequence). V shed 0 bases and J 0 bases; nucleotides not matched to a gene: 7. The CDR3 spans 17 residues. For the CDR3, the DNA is TGCAGTGCTAGAGAACTGTTCGGACAGGGCTCCTACAATGAGCAGTTCTTC. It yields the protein CSARELFGQGSYNEQFF.

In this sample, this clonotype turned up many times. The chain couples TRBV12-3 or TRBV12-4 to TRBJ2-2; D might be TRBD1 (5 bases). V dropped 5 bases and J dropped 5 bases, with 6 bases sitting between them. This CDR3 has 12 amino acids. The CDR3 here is CASSAGTGELFF. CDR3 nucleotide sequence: TGTGCCAGCAGTGCAGGGACCGGGGAGCTGTTTTTT.

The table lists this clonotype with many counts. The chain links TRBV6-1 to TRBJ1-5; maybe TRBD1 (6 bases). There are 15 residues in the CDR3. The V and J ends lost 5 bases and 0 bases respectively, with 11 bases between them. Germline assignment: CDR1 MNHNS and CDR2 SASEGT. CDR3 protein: CASSRDTYSNQPQHF. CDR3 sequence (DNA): TGTGCCAGCAGTCGGGACACTTATAGCAATCAGCCCCAGCATTTT.

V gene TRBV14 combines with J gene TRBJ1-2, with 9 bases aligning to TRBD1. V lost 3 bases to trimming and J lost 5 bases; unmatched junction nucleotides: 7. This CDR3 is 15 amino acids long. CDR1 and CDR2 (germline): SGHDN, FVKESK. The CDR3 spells CASSHVGQGIYGYTF. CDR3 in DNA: TGTGCCAGCAGCCACGTGGGACAGGGCATTTATGGCTACACCTTC.

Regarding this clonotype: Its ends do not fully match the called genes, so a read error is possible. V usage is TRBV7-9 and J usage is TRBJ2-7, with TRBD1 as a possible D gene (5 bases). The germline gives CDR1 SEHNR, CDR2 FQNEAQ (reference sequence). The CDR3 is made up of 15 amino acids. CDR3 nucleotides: TGTGCCAGCAGCTTAGCAGGGGTCAAGGGCTACGAGCAGCACTTC. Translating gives CASSLAGVKGYEQHF.